The 5 T cell receptor beta chains given below trace back to one sample, sequenced in a study of T cells in women clearing cervical HPV infection. Clones were sequenced by immunoSEQ multiplex PCR, and TCRdb holds only the in-frame ones, with some missing. The repertoire shows roughly 24,000 clones; the top ten hold 4% to 6%. Sequencing used blood buffy coat. The receptors were gathered from a woman between 18 and 70 years old with a cervical HPV16 infection that either progressed to CIN3+ or cleared (not recorded which).

Judged by frequency, this clone is medium-sized. The DNA ends 3 residues before the CDR3 does, and the rest of the CDR3 is filled in from the germline J gene. This chain joins TRBV30 and TRBJ2-3, with TRBD2 as a possible D gene (6 bases). The ends were cut back, 2 bases at V and 5 bases at J, with 14 bases in the middle. CDR1 and CDR2 (germline): GTSNPN, SVGIG (reference sequence). This CDR3 is 14 amino acids long. CDR3: CAWSSSGAGDTQYF. The DNA read from the CDR3 is TGTGCCTGGAGTAGTTCGGGAGCGGGAGATACG.

Regarding this clone: The missing CDR3 end, 3 residues past where the read stops, is filled in from the germline J gene. The gene calls are TRBV11-2 and TRBJ2-5; D is undetermined. This CDR3 spans 12 amino acids. Looked up from germline, CDR1 is SGHAT and CDR2 is FQNNGV. V was cut by 5 bases and J by 4 bases, with 8 bases left in between. The chain's CDR3 is CASSRSSETQYF. CDR3 DNA (partial): TGTGCCAGCAGCCGGTCCTCAGAGACC.

As regards this clone: The read ends 3 residues before the CDR3 terminus; that terminus is restored from the germline J gene. This sequence joins TRBV5-1 and TRBJ1-3; maybe TRBD1 (5 bases). Germline CDR1 reads SGHRS; CDR2 reads YFSETQ. This CDR3 is 15 amino acids long. The V end was cut by 1 base, the J end by 8 bases, with 16 bases between. This chain's CDR3 is CASSLFSGEADTIYF. CDR3 bases read: TGCGCCAGCAGCTTGTTCTCGGGGGAAGCCGACACC.

Concerning this clone: The read comes to an end 3 residues before the CDR3 does, leaving the germline J gene to fill in the end. V gene TRBV10-3 combines with J gene TRBJ1-2, with 9 bases that match TRBD1. J lost 4 bases, V lost 8 bases, and 11 bases had no gene match. The CDR3 runs to 15 residues. The germline gives CDR1 ENHRY, CDR2 SYGVKD. The chain's CDR3 is CAILGQGIYGYGYTF. CDR3 bases read: TGTGCCATCCTGGGACAGGGCATCTACGGCTATGGC.

A remark on this clone: The read falls 3 residues short of the CDR3 end, and the missing part is taken from the germline J gene. This chain connects TRBV10-1 to TRBJ2-2; no clear D. This CDR3 has 14 amino acids. Per the germline V gene, CDR1 is WNHNN and CDR2 is SYGVQD (reference sequence). Trimming took off 0 bases at V and 5 bases at J, with 7 bases between the two ends. CDR3: CASSESKGTGELFF. The covered CDR3 bases are TGCGCCAGCAGTGAGTCTAAAGGGACCGGGGAG.